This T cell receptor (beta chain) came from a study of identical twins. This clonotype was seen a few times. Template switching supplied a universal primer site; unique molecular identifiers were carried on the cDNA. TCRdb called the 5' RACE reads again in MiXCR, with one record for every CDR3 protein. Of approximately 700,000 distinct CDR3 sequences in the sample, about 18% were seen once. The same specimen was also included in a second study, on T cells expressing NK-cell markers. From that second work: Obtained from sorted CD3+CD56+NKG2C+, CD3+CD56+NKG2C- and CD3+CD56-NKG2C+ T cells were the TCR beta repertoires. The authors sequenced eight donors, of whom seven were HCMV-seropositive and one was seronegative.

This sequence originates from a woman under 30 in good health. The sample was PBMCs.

The CDR3 protein is CSAERQGNQPQHF. The CDR3 DNA is TGCAGTGCCGAGCGACAGGGGAATCAGCCCCAGCATTTT. This chain joins TRBV20-1 and TRBJ1-5, with 8 bases matching TRBD1. The CDR3 runs 13 residues. The germline CDR1 and CDR2 sequences are DFQATT and SNEGSKA (reference sequence). Unmatched junction bases numbered 5, after V lost 6 bases and J lost 4 bases.